What follows describes a single T cell receptor (beta chain). Its antigen is currently unknown. Other DNA sequences of this sample code for an identical CDR3. Germline CDR1 reads LNHDA; CDR2 reads SQIVND (reference sequence). The CDR3 spans 14 residues. Trimming cost V 1 base and J 2 bases; bases outside gene matches: 0. A multiplex PCR was run with 60 Vbeta primers and 13 Jbeta primers. Method: immunoSEQ multiplex PCR; TCRdb's copy keeps in-frame clones and lacks some. The table has around 150,000 clones, around 79% seen once; the top ten hold under 4%. The data belong to a study of cytomegalovirus exposure and HLA in healthy donors. The study, taken as a whole, reports: A missense DCLRE1C variant was associated with V- and J-gene trimming of TCR beta chains in a later analysis, and an independent cohort replicated the association. A later analysis revealed that TCR association rates differed between HLA loci, peaking at DRB1 and bottoming out at HLA-C. Published work reported that the classifier diagnosed cytomegalovirus status with high specificity and sensitivity.

The V and J genes are TRBV19 and TRBJ2-7, with 9 positions matching TRBD1. The receptor's source is a human donor in good health. Sequencing was carried out using PBMCs. The CDR3 region is CASSIGQGAYEQYF. Here the CDR3 DNA reads TGTGCCAGTAGTATAGGACAGGGGGCCTACGAGCAGTACTTC.